This TCR beta chain was captured by sequencing in a study of blood T cell repertoires in COVID-19. Per the original methods: Reference gene primer amplification in the assay estimated nucleated cell counts. Repertoires were generated with immunoSEQ multiplex PCR, while TCRdb's copy carries only in-frame clones and drops some. V, J and clone size are taken as reported in that table, and D and trimming were inferred from the DNA itself. The profile covers approximately 200,000 clones, with about 80% appearing a single time and about 3% taken by the ten largest. Germline CDR1 MNHNS, CDR2 SASEGT. V dropped 4 bases and J dropped 0; count of bases not matched to a gene: 6. This CDR3 is 17 amino acids long.

Sequencing was carried out using peripheral blood. This sequence originates from a woman aged 25 to 39 who had recovered from COVID-19. The rearrangement uses TRBV6-1 and TRBJ2-3; 11 bases are a match to TRBD2. CDR3 in amino acids: CASSGPTSGESTDTQYF. The CDR3 DNA follows: TGTGCCAGCAGTGGACCGACTAGCGGGGAGAGCACAGATACGCAGTATTTT.